One sample yielded the 15 T cell receptor delta chains listed below, sequenced in a study of γδ T cells in repeated Plasmodium falciparum infection. TCRdb re-identified clones in the multiplex PCR reads via CATT. This table holds approximately 90,000 delta-chain clones, over 0.9% found once. Gammadelta T cells were flow-sorted from PBMC into Vgamma9/Vdelta2+ and Vdelta2-negative populations for bulk analysis. The sequenced material came from gamma-delta T cells from blood. These receptors were collected from a pool of human donors (malaria-infected and uninfected, not separated).

Concerning this clone: TCRdb's entry gives the protein of a much larger clone, which mismatches this DNA's translation at residue 5, likely from a read error; the protein reported here is translated from the DNA. V gene TRDV1 combines with J gene TRDJ1; 11 positions match TRDD3. The CDR3 runs 17 residues. The J segment lost 5 bases and the V segment lost 5 bases, leaving 13 bases of the junction unmatched. The germline V gene encodes CDR1 TSWWSYY and CDR2 QGS. The CDR3 loop reads CALGKGWGIRGEDKLIF. The CDR3 DNA reads as TGTGCTCTTGGGAAGGGGTGGGGGATACGAGGAGAGGATAAACTCATCTTT.

About this clone: The protein in TCRdb stems from a much larger clone and differs at residue 18 from this DNA's translation, likely a read error; here the protein is translated from the DNA. The J gene is TRDJ1, the V gene TRDV1, with TRDD3 matching 12 bases. In the absence of a J gene in TCRdb, the DNA was matched to germline to assign it here. Germline V gene lookup returns CDR1 TSWWSYY and CDR2 QGS. This CDR3 region has 22 residues. V trimming: 2 bases; J trimming: 6 bases; junction bases outside the gene matches: 25. CDR3 region: CALGESFSSSLLGDTGTNKLIF. Written as DNA, the CDR3 is TGTGCTCTTGGGGAATCCTTCTCTTCCTCGCTACTGGGGGATACTGGGACCAATAAACTCATCTTT.

Of note for this clone: The translation of this DNA and the TCRdb protein of a much larger clone differ at residue 17, probably owing to a read error; the protein shown here is translated from the DNA. CDR3 nucleotides: TGTGCTCTTGGGGAACTAGAGTCCGGCCCAAGGCCCTTTTGGGATTCAGCTTTGACAGCACAACTCTTCTTT. It is translated as CALGELESGPRPFWDSALTAQLFF. The chain uses TRDV1 and TRDJ2, with D possibly matching TRDD3 (5 bases). As TCRdb names no J gene, one was assigned here on the basis of a DNA match to germline. The CDR3 covers 24 residues. CDR1 is TSWWSYY and CDR2 is QGS in the germline V gene. V shed 0 bases and J shed 0 bases, with 32 bases lying between them.

In regard to this clone: TCRdb records a much larger clone's protein for this DNA, with a difference at residue 8 that likely arises from a read error; the protein given is the translation of the DNA. The CDR3 here is CALGKGGTRGIRGAAQLFF. The DNA of the CDR3 is TGTGCTCTTGGGAAGGGGGGAACACGGGGGATACGAGGGGCAGCACAACTCTTCTTT. This chain connects TRDV1 to TRDJ2; TRDD3 matches 10 bases. Germline-derived CDR1 and CDR2 are TSWWSYY and QGS. Trimming removed 5 bases from V and 6 bases from J; junction bases left unmatched: 18. There are 19 residues in the CDR3.

In its sample, this clone was seen many times. TCRdb attributes to this sequence the protein of a much larger clone, which differs from the DNA translation at residue 10; a read error is likely, and the protein displayed is translated from the DNA. CDR3 DNA: TGTGCCTGTGACACACTCTGGGGGCCACGCACCGATAAACTCATCTTT. Translated: CACDTLWGPRTDKLIF. The chain links TRDV2 to TRDJ1; 7 bases map to TRDD3. This CDR3 is built from 16 residues. Germline V gene sequence: CDR1 GEAIGNYY, CDR2 EKD. V was pared by 1 base and J by 1 base, with 8 bases of the junction left unmatched.

This clone came up a few times. TCRdb shows a much larger clone's protein in place of this DNA's translation, and the two differ at residue 10, likely through a read error; the protein shown is translated from the DNA. V usage is TRDV2 and J usage is TRDJ1, with 10 bases aligning to TRDD3. TCRdb offers no J gene call, so here the DNA was matched to germline to obtain one. Germline V gene data show CDR1 as GEAIGNYY and CDR2 as EKD. The V and J ends lost 3 bases and 5 bases, in that order; junction bases with no gene match: 11. The CDR3 consists of 16 residues. CDR3 amino acids: CACDPLLGDHSDKLIF. The CDR3, as DNA: TGTGCCTGTGACCCGTTACTGGGGGATCACAGTGATAAACTCATCTTT.

The rearrangement joins TRDV1 to TRDJ1; 11 bases map to TRDD3. No J segment appears in TCRdb, so it was assigned here by matching the sequence to germline. Germline assignment: CDR1 TSWWSYY and CDR2 QGS. The CDR3 is made up of 23 amino acids. Trimming at V came to 2 bases and at J to 4 bases, leaving 27 bases not matched to a gene. CDR3 region: CALGESRRNTNSWGIRGIDKLIF. The CDR3, as DNA: TGTGCTCTTGGGGAATCCCGAAGAAACACAAACTCTTGGGGGATACGCGGGATCGATAAACTCATCTTT.

This clone was seen repeatedly, ten times or more. TCRdb has a much larger clone's protein, which differs at residue 4 from the translation of this DNA, likely because of a read error; what is shown is the protein translated from the DNA. The chain is built from TRDV2 and TRDJ1; 10 positions match TRDD3. Since TCRdb gives no J gene, matching the DNA to germline was used here to assign it. J lost 2 bases, V lost 5 bases, and 10 bases had no gene match. Germline lookup yields CDR1 GEAIGNYY and CDR2 EKD. The CDR3 sequence is 16 residues long. The CDR3, as DNA: TGTGCCTGTGGCAACCTGGGGGATAATATGACCGATAAACTCATCTTT. Encoded protein: CACGNLGDNMTDKLIF.

A word on this clone: The translation of this DNA and the TCRdb protein of a much larger clone differ at residue 10, probably owing to a read error; the protein shown here is translated from the DNA. The V and J genes are TRDV2 and TRDJ1, with D hard to call. Germline CDR1 is GEAIGNYY and CDR2 is EKD. V lost 0 bases and J 3 bases, leaving 13 bases between the germline ends. This CDR3 is built from 15 residues. The CDR3 nucleotides are TGTGCCTGTGACACCGTCGGGGCGTACGCCGATAAACTCATCTTT. Its protein product is CACDTVGAYADKLIF.

This clone was picked up a small number of times. This is likely an artifact of a read error, given a far larger clone one base away. The sample holds other DNA sequences that translate to the same CDR3. V is TRDV1 and J is TRDJ1; TRDD3 might be the D (5 bases). Matching the DNA to germline supplied the J gene, which TCRdb does not give. Germline V gene sequence: CDR1 TSWWSYY, CDR2 QGS. The CDR3 length is 20 residues. The CDR3 DNA sequence: TGTGCTCTCGGGGAAAGACAAACCCCAGGAGTACTTCTCCACACCGATAAACTCATCTTT. It codes for CALGERQTPGVLLHTDKLIF.

This clone was seen only a few times. TCRdb has a much larger clone's protein, which differs at residue 7 from the translation of this DNA, likely because of a read error; what is shown is the protein translated from the DNA. The chain couples TRDV2 to TRDJ1, with a weak D call TRDD3 (6 bases). TCRdb leaves out the J gene; it was filled in here by matching the DNA to germline. This CDR3 is 15 amino acids long. Trimming shortened V by 0 bases and J by 2 bases, and 12 bases separated the two germline ends. Germline-derived CDR1 and CDR2 are GEAIGNYY and EKD. CDR3 in amino acids: CACDTGRILTDKLIF. The CDR3 DNA reads TGTGCCTGTGACACCGGGAGGATACTAACCGATAAACTCATCTTT.

As concerns this clone: The likely explanation is a read error, given a far larger clone one base away. This sample also contains other DNA sequences that code for the same CDR3. This rearrangement joins TRDV2 to TRDJ1; the match to TRDD3 covers 11 bases. Assignment of the J gene here rests on matching the DNA to germline, because TCRdb gives none. The CDR3 consists of 20 residues. Germline V lookup: CDR1 GEAIGNYY, CDR2 EKD. V gave up 0 bases and J gave up 3 bases; unmatched junction bases: 17. Here the CDR3 reads CACDTEKPLLGDMYPDKLIF. The CDR3 nucleotides read TGTGCCTGTGACACCGAAAAGCCCCTACTGGGGGATATGTATCCCGATAAACTCATCTTT.

This clone has more than one count but fewer than ten. TCRdb's protein, taken from a much larger clone, differs from this DNA's translation at residue 7, likely owing to a read error; the protein displayed comes from the DNA. The chain is built from TRDV1 and TRDJ1, with 10 bases lining up with TRDD3. Germline CDR1 reads TSWWSYY; CDR2 reads QGS. The CDR3 length is 18 residues. The ends lost 6 bases at V and 4 bases at J; junction bases unmatched: 17. This chain's CDR3 is CALGIHGHGGDTNDKLIF. CDR3 coding DNA: TGTGCTCTTGGTATTCACGGCCATGGGGGGGATACGAACGATAAACTCATCTTT.

This clone appeared a few times. With a far larger clone one base away, a read error is the likely cause. This specimen includes other DNA sequences encoding the same CDR3. J gene calling gave no result, while the V gene is TRDV1; the table's D call of TRDD3 was not tested on the DNA. The CDR3 runs to 18 residues. Germline V CDR1 and CDR2: TSWWSYY, QGS. This CDR3 reads CALGELPGDTSCTDKLIF. For the CDR3, the DNA is TGTGCTCTTGGGGAACTACCGGGGGATACCTCGTGCACCGATAAACTCATCTTC.

Ten or more counts support this clone. This DNA's translation and the protein TCRdb lists, from a much larger clone, do not match at residue 3, likely due to a read error; the protein shown is translated from the DNA. The chain uses TRDV1 and TRDJ1; TRDD3 matches 11 bases. The CDR3 runs to 21 residues. V lost 10 bases, J lost 2 bases, and 27 bases stayed unmatched. Germline lookup yields CDR1 TSWWSYY and CDR2 QGS. CDR3 in DNA: TGTGCTCCTGCGCGCGAGCCTCAGTACTGGGGGATAGAAGAGAGGACCGATAAACTCATCTTT. It yields the protein CAPAREPQYWGIEERTDKLIF.